This TCR beta chain was profiled in a study of identifying expanded T cells in peripheral blood. Some clones are missing from TCRdb's copy, which holds only in-frame ones; the method was immunoSEQ multiplex PCR. The data show approximately 130,000 clones, 80% to 90% seen once. On this clone: Compared with germline, one end of the junction differs, possibly owing to a read error.

The TCR sequence derives from a person aged 18 to 75 in good health. The source material was blood.

In DNA form, the CDR3 reads TGTGCCAGCAGCGTAACCCCCGGGACTAGCGGACGTGCCTCCTACAATGAGCAGTTCTTC. It yields the protein CASSVTPGTSGRASYNEQFF. This sequence joins TRBV7-3 and TRBJ2-1, with 11 bases identical to TRBD2. The V gene's germline CDR1 is SGHTA and CDR2 FQGTGA. The CDR3 has 20 amino acids.